Presented here are 3 T cell receptor beta chains from one specimen sequenced in a study of molecular identifiers for immune sequencing clone quantification. Each CDR3 protein gets one entry after TCRdb re-called the PCR reads with MiXCR. The sample records over 300,000 distinct CDR3 sequences, 24% being singletons. The sample taken for sequencing was naive CD8+ T cells from blood, with Jurkat cell RNA spiked in. Subset of the sample: FACS-sorted CD8+CD4-CCR7+CD45RA+ naive T cells. The receptors derive from a human donor in good health. Some libraries in this study had Jurkat cell RNA spiked in.

This clonotype was recorded at least ten times. The chain uses TRBV5-1 and TRBJ2-1; 7 positions match TRBD2. The CDR3 is 15 residues long. V lost 0 bases to trimming and J lost 6 bases; unmatched junction nucleotides: 6. Germline lookup yields CDR1 SGHRS and CDR2 YFSETQ. CDR3 sequence: CASSLELALGNEQFF. In DNA, the CDR3 is TGCGCCAGCAGCTTGGAACTAGCGTTGGGCAATGAGCAGTTCTTC.

J is TRBJ2-3 and V is TRBV9, with 10 positions matching TRBD1. Germline lookup yields CDR1 SGDLS and CDR2 YYNGEE. This CDR3 has 16 residues. V shed 1 base and J 2 bases; nucleotides not matched to a gene: 4. CDR3 in amino acids: CASSVWDRGDTDTQYF. Here the CDR3 DNA reads TGTGCCAGCAGCGTATGGGACAGGGGAGACACAGATACGCAGTATTTT.

The V gene is TRBV20-1, the J gene TRBJ2-7, with D perhaps matching TRBD1 (5 bases). The CDR3 consists of 15 residues. Trimming took off 0 bases at V and 2 bases at J, with 14 bases between the two ends. Germline values: CDR1 DFQATT, CDR2 SNEGSKA (reference sequence). The CDR3 coding sequence is TGCAGTGCTAGAGATGAACAGGCGTTGACCTACGAGCAGTACTTC. Encoded protein: CSARDEQALTYEQYF.